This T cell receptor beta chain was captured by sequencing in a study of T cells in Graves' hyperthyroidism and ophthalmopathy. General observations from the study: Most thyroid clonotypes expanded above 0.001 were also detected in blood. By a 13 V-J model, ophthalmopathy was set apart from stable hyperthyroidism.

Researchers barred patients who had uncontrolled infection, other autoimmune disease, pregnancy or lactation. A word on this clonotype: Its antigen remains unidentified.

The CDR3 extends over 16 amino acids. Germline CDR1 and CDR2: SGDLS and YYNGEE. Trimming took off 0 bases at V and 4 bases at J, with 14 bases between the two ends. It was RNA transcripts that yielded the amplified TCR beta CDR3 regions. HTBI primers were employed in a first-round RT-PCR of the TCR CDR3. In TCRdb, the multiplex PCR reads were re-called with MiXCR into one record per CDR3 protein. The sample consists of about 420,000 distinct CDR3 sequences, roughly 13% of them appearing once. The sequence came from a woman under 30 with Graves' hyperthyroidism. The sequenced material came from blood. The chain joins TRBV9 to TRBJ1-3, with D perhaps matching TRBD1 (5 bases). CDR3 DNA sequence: TGTGCCAGCAGCGTAGCCCCGGTAGGGGCGGGAAACACCATATATTTT. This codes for CASSVAPVGAGNTIYF.